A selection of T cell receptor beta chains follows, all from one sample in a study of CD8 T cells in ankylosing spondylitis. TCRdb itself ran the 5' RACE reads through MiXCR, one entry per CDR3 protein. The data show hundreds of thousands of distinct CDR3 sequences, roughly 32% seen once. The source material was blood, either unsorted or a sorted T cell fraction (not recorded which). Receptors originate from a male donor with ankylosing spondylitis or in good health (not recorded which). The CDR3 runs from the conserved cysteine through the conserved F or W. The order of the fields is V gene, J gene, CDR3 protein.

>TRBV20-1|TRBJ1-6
CSARDLQGGEESSPLHF
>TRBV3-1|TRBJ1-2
CASSPRTNGDYTF
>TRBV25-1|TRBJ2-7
CASSGGGAIYEQYF
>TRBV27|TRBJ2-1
CASSPSRFGGRGSYNEQFF
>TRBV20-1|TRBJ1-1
CSASFRGEAFF
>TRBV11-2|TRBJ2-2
CASSLGTSGGSTGELFF
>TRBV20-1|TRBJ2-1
CSARDLYRTAYNEQFF
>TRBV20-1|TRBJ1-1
CSARDLGQYTEAFF
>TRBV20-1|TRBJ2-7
CSAGAGTEYEQYF
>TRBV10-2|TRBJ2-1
CASRKTGANEQFF
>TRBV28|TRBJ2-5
CASSLGTPLSAQYF
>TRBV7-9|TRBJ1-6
CASSLDLGVSPLHF
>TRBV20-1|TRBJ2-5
CSASREVAETQYF
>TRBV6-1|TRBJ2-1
CAGGRQKISYNEQFF
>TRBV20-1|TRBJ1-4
CSAPEVWTGVGEKLFF
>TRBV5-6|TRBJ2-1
CASSLSPGQAYYNEQFF
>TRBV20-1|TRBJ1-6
CSASGDRGFSYNSPLHF
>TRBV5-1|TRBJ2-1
CASSPQGLGQGYNEQFF
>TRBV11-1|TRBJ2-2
CASSYTGLVSGELFF
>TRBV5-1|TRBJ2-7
CASRRTGAREQYF
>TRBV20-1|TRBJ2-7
CSARDGQSSSYEQYF
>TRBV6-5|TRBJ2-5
CASSYSGGDQETQYF